The entry below describes one T cell receptor (beta chain). Its antigen is currently unknown. Both 60 Vbeta primers and 13 Jbeta primers went into the PCR. Libraries were prepared by immunoSEQ multiplex PCR; TCRdb keeps only in-frame clonotypes and omits some of them. The top ten hold approximately 1% of the sample, which has 200,000 to 250,000 clones, 75% to 90% seen once. This entry belongs to a study of cytomegalovirus exposure and HLA in healthy donors. Broader study findings: Reported performance of the classifier showed diagnosis of cytomegalovirus status with high specificity and sensitivity. Of the V segments, some could not be distinguished, including TRBV6-2 and TRBV6-3, and were excluded.

Trimming shortened V by 6 bases and J by 4 bases, and 15 bases separated the two germline ends. The CDR3 covers 14 residues. Germline lookup yields CDR1 ENHRY and CDR2 SYGVKD. The rearrangement links TRBV10-3 to TRBJ1-1, with a possible D match to TRBD1 (5 bases). This receptor was taken from a woman aged 18 to 35 in good health and CMV-seronegative. The sequencing sample was made of PBMCs. The DNA for the CDR3 is TGTGCCATCAGCTCCCACGGGGGGAGCACTGAAGCTTTCTTT. Translated, it gives CAISSHGGSTEAFF.